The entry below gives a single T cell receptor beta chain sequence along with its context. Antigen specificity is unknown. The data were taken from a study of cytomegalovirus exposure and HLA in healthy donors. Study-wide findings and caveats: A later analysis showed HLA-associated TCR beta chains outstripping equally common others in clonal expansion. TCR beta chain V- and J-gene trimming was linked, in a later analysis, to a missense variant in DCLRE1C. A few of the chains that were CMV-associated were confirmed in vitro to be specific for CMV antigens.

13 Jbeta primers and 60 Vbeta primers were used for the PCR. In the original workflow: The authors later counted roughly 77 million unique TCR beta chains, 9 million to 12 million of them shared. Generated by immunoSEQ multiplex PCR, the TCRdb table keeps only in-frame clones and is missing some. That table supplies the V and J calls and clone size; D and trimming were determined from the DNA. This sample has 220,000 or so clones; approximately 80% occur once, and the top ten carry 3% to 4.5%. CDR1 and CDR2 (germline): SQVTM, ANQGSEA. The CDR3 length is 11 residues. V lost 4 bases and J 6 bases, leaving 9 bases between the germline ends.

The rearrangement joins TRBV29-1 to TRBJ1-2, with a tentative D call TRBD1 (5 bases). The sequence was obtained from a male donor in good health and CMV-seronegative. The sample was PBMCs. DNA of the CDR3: TGCAGCGTTGGGCAGGGCGATGGCTACACCTTC. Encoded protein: CSVGQGDGYTF.